These 30 T cell receptor beta chains share one sample of origin, sequenced in a study of blood T cell repertoires in COVID-19. Using immunoSEQ multiplex PCR, the repertoire was profiled, and TCRdb retains in-frame clones only, with some absent. The sample has roughly 300,000 clones; nearly 90% are singletons. The sample taken for sequencing was peripheral blood. The receptor set was obtained from a man between 18 and 35 years old with active or convalescent COVID-19.

The gene calls are TRBV5-1 and TRBJ2-1; 10 bases line up with TRBD2. CDR1 and CDR2 from the germline V gene are SGHRS and YFSETQ. With 4 bases clipped from V and 0 bases from J, the junction kept 7 bases outside the gene matches. This CDR3 spans 17 amino acids. The CDR3: CASSTLAGATSYNEQFF. Here the CDR3 DNA reads TGCGCCAGCAGCACCCTAGCGGGGGCAACCTCCTACAATGAGCAGTTCTTC.

The chain recombines TRBV19 with TRBJ2-1; D may be TRBD1 (6 bases). Germline-derived CDR1 and CDR2 are LNHDA and SQIVND (reference sequence). This CDR3 region has 14 residues. V lost 3 bases and J 2 bases, leaving 8 bases between the germline ends. The CDR3 here is CASSIGTTYNEQFF. In nucleotides, the CDR3 is TGTGCCAGTAGTATTGGGACAACCTACAATGAGCAGTTCTTC. The variable domain in full, completed from reference TRBV19 and TRBJ2-1, reads DGGITQSPKYLFRKEGQNVTLSCEQNLNHDAMYWYRQDPGQGLRLIYYSQIVNDFQKGDIAEGYSVSREKKESFPLTVTSAQKNPTAFYLCASSIGTTYNEQFFGPGTRLTVL.

This CDR3 reads CASSLSRGSNQPQHF. CDR3 nucleotides: TGCGCCAGCAGCTTATCCAGGGGTAGCAATCAGCCCCAGCATTTT. This rearrangement joins TRBV5-1 to TRBJ1-5, with a possible D match to TRBD1 (6 bases). Trimming cost V 2 bases and J 0 bases, with 9 bases left between them. Looked up from germline, CDR1 is SGHRS and CDR2 is YFSETQ. The CDR3 covers 15 residues.

This clone was seen a handful of times. The V call is TRBV19, the J call TRBJ1-3, with D perhaps TRBD1 (6 bases). The ends were cut back, 4 bases at V and 2 bases at J, with 21 bases in the middle. This CDR3 spans 18 amino acids. The germline V gene encodes CDR1 LNHDA and CDR2 SQIVND (reference sequence). The CDR3 DNA sequence: TGTGCCAGTAGTAATCCCCGGGGGGGCATACTGGCTGGAAACACCATATATTTT. Its protein product is CASSNPRGGILAGNTIYF. The whole variable domain, filled in from reference TRBV19 and TRBJ1-3, reads DGGITQSPKYLFRKEGQNVTLSCEQNLNHDAMYWYRQDPGQGLRLIYYSQIVNDFQKGDIAEGYSVSREKKESFPLTVTSAQKNPTAFYLCASSNPRGGILAGNTIYFGEGSWLTVV.

J is TRBJ1-1 and V is TRBV6-6, with TRBD1 matching over 8 bases. Germline V gives CDR1 MNHNY, CDR2 SVGAGI (reference sequence). V shed 2 bases and J 1 base; nucleotides not matched to a gene: 3. CDR3 length: 15 residues. CDR3 residues: CASSYNGQGNTEAFF. The DNA of the CDR3 is TGTGCCAGCAGTTACAATGGACAGGGGAACACTGAAGCTTTCTTT.

The chain is built from TRBV5-1 and TRBJ2-2; D unclear. Germline V lookup: CDR1 SGHRS, CDR2 YFSETQ. Deletions cut 4 bases from V and 1 base from J, with 14 bases between. This CDR3 has 16 residues. This CDR3 reads CASSTRPSGNTGELFF. The CDR3 nucleotides are TGCGCCAGCAGCACCCGACCGTCGGGGAACACCGGGGAGCTGTTTTTT.

The chain links TRBV5-5 to TRBJ2-7; 9 bases agree with TRBD1. Germline CDR1 and CDR2: SGHKS and YYEKEE (reference sequence). This CDR3 spans 13 amino acids. J lost 7 bases, V lost 5 bases, and 7 bases had no gene match. The chain's CDR3 is CASRGQGPREQYF. CDR3 sequence (DNA): TGTGCCAGCAGGGGACAGGGACCTCGGGAGCAGTACTTC.

V usage is TRBV6-6 and J usage is TRBJ2-7; 8 bases align to TRBD2. After removal of 6 bases from V and 3 bases from J, the junction contained 10 bases not matched to a gene. CDR1 is MNHNY and CDR2 is SVGAGI in the germline V gene (reference sequence). The CDR3 spans 15 residues. The CDR3 loop is CASSGRGGSFYEQYF. The CDR3 DNA is TGTGCCAGCAGCGGCCGGGGGGGGTCCTTCTACGAGCAGTACTTC.

V gene TRBV6-2 or TRBV6-3 combines with J gene TRBJ2-7; D gene uncertain. The germline V gene has CDR1 MNHEY and CDR2 SVGEGT. Trimming pared 0 bases from V and 1 base from J, leaving 19 bases between. The CDR3 contains 18 residues. The CDR3 bases are TGTGCCAGCAGTTACTCGTACCTCTGGCGGCGGTCTTCCTACGAGCAGTACTTC. Protein product: CASSYSYLWRRSSYEQYF.

The CDR3 region has the DNA TGTGCCAGTAGTATCCCGGGACAAGGGGGCTACACCTTC. Its protein is CASSIPGQGGYTF. The chain combines TRBV19 with TRBJ1-2; tentative D call: TRBD1 (6 bases). Per germline, CDR1 LNHDA and CDR2 SQIVND (reference sequence). V lost 3 bases to trimming and J lost 8 bases, with 13 bases between them. The CDR3 is made up of 13 amino acids.

CDR3 bases: TGTGCCAGCTCACCAAATGACAGAACAGATACGCAGTATTTT. The encoded protein is CASSPNDRTDTQYF. The chain employs TRBV18 and TRBJ2-3; tentatively, D is TRBD1 (5 bases). This CDR3 has 14 residues. Germline-derived CDR1 and CDR2 are KGHSH and LQKENI. Trimming removed 2 bases at V and 3 bases at J, with 9 bases between.

This clone showed up just a few times. The rearrangement uses TRBV19 and TRBJ2-1, with TRBD2 identical over 13 bases. Germline CDR1 LNHDA, CDR2 SQIVND (reference sequence). The CDR3 loop spans 14 amino acids. The V segment lost 4 bases and the J segment 8 bases; nucleotides outside the gene matches: 2. CDR3 region: CASSRTSGGYEQFF. CDR3 DNA: TGTGCCAGTAGTAGGACTAGCGGGGGCTATGAGCAGTTCTTC. Full variable domain (remainder filled in from reference TRBV19 and TRBJ2-1): DGGITQSPKYLFRKEGQNVTLSCEQNLNHDAMYWYRQDPGQGLRLIYYSQIVNDFQKGDIAEGYSVSREKKESFPLTVTSAQKNPTAFYLCASSRTSGGYEQFFGPGTRLTVL.

The chain is built from TRBV11-2 and TRBJ2-7; a possible D gene is TRBD2 (5 bases). The CDR3 has 14 amino acids. CDR1 SGHAT and CDR2 FQNNGV come from the germline V gene. V was trimmed by 1 base and J by 0 bases, leaving 7 bases between them. In DNA, the CDR3 is TGTGCCAGCAGCTTAGGAGGGAGCTCCTACGAGCAGTACTTC. Translating gives CASSLGGSSYEQYF. The full variable domain, with the rest looked up from reference TRBV11-2 and TRBJ2-7, is EAGVAQSPRYKIIEKRQSVAFWCNPISGHATLYWYQQILGQGPKLLIQFQNNGVVDDSQLPKDRFSAERLKGVDSTLKIQPAKLEDSAVYLCASSLGGSSYEQYFGPGTRLTVT.

The V gene is TRBV27, the J gene TRBJ2-2; TRBD1 matches 12 bases. V shed 5 bases, J shed 15 bases, and the junction held 13 bases outside the gene matches. This CDR3 contains 15 residues. Germline lookup yields CDR1 MNHEY and CDR2 SMNVEV (reference sequence). CDR3 protein: CASSVPGQGAWRLFF. DNA of the CDR3: TGTGCCAGCAGTGTACCGGGACAGGGGGCGTGGAGGTTGTTTTTT.

The rearrangement uses TRBV7-9 and TRBJ2-1; 10 positions match TRBD2. CDR3 length: 15 amino acids. Germline trimming cut 7 bases from V and 7 bases from J; bases unmatched to any gene: 10. Germline V lookup: CDR1 SEHNR, CDR2 FQNEAQ (reference sequence). The CDR3 DNA is TGTGCCAGCAACATAGCGGGGGGAACTTTGAATGAGCAGTTCTTC. Translated, it gives CASNIAGGTLNEQFF. The variable domain in full, completed from reference TRBV7-9 and TRBJ2-1, reads DTGVSQNPRHKITKRGQNVTFRCDPISEHNRLYWYRQTLGQGPEFLTYFQNEAQLEKSRLLSDRFSAERPKGSFSTLEIQRTEQGDSAMYLCASNIAGGTLNEQFFGPGTRLTVL.

The V gene is TRBV4-3, the J gene TRBJ2-7, with 10 bases identical to TRBD2. CDR1 is LGHNA and CDR2 is YSLEER in the germline V gene. The ends lost 0 bases at V and 2 bases at J; junction bases unmatched: 1. The CDR3 contains 15 residues. In DNA, the CDR3 is TGCGCCAGCAGCCAAGATCTAGCGGGGGCCTACGAGCAGTACTTC. It translates to CASSQDLAGAYEQYF.

The CDR3 is CASSWQGMPGNTIYF. The CDR3 DNA reads as TGTGCCAGCAGTTGGCAGGGGATGCCTGGAAACACCATATATTTT. This chain joins TRBV6-5 and TRBJ1-3; tentatively, D is TRBD1 (6 bases). The CDR3 length is 15 residues. Trimming removed 4 bases at V and 2 bases at J, with 12 bases between. Germline V CDR1 and CDR2: MNHEY, SVGAGI.

This clone occurred once. The J gene is TRBJ1-1, the V gene TRBV6-5, with a possible D match to TRBD1 (5 bases). Germline loops: CDR1 MNHEY, CDR2 SVGAGI. Trimming pared 6 bases from V and 0 bases from J, leaving 11 bases between. This CDR3 region has 14 residues. CDR3 loop: CASRPSGVNTEAFF. The DNA for the CDR3 is TGTGCCAGCAGACCCTCGGGGGTGAACACTGAAGCTTTCTTT.

V and J are TRBV6-4 and TRBJ1-6, with TRBD1 as a possible D gene (5 bases). The CDR3 runs to 13 residues. Between the trimmed V and J ends, which lost 6 bases and 10 bases, there was a span of 13 bases. The germline CDR1 and CDR2 sequences are MRHNA and SNTAGT. In DNA, the CDR3 is TGTGCCAGCAGAGTTGACAGCTACTCACCCCTCCACTTT. Amino acids: CASRVDSYSPLHF.

The CDR3 nucleotides are TGTGCCATCAGTGAGTTGGAAGGGGCGATGGATGGCTACACCTTC. Translated: CAISELEGAMDGYTF. J is TRBJ1-2 and V is TRBV10-3; D is perhaps TRBD1 (5 bases). The germline V gene encodes CDR1 ENHRY and CDR2 SYGVKD. This CDR3 region has 15 residues. Deletions cut 1 base from V and 6 bases from J, with 15 bases between.

This clone was observed a handful of times. The rearrangement joins TRBV19 to TRBJ1-1; TRBD1 might be the D (5 bases). This CDR3 has 13 amino acids. Trimming took 5 bases from V and 5 from J, leaving 12 bases between them. CDR1 and CDR2 from the germline V gene are LNHDA and SQIVND (reference sequence). CDR3: CASSPRQYTEAFF. The DNA for the CDR3 is TGTGCCAGTAGTCCCCGACAGTATACTGAAGCTTTCTTT.

The chain joins TRBV4-3 to TRBJ1-5; D call uncertain. V was clipped by 3 bases and J by 8 bases, with 11 bases between them. The CDR3 runs 13 residues. Germline V CDR1 and CDR2: LGHNA, YSLEER. CDR3 bases: TGCGCCAGCAGCCACTATCGGGTTGAGCCCCAGCATTTT. Translating gives CASSHYRVEPQHF.

The CDR3 loop reads CASSSLPVPGPYNEQFF. In DNA, the CDR3 is TGCGCCAGCAGCTCCCTACCTGTCCCTGGTCCCTACAATGAGCAGTTCTTC. The rearrangement joins TRBV5-1 to TRBJ2-1; D call uncertain. CDR1 SGHRS and CDR2 YFSETQ come from the germline V gene. Trimming took 3 bases from V and 2 from J, leaving 18 bases between them. The length of the CDR3 is 17 residues. Together with reference TRBV5-1 and TRBJ2-1, the CDR3 gives the full variable domain: KAGVTQTPRYLIKTRGQQVTLSCSPISGHRSVSWYQQTPGQGLQFLFEYFSETQRNKGNFPGRFSGRQFSNSRSEMNVSTLELGDSALYLCASSSLPVPGPYNEQFFGPGTRLTVL.

The V gene is TRBV2, the J gene TRBJ2-1; 14 bases are a match to TRBD2. The germline V gene encodes CDR1 SNHLY and CDR2 FYNNEI. This CDR3 is built from 15 residues. Trimming took 6 bases from V and 4 from J; bases not matched to a gene: 2. The DNA for the CDR3 is TGTGCCAGCAGGGGACTAGCGGGGGCTTACAATGAGCAGTTCTTC. Translation: CASRGLAGAYNEQFF.

This chain uses TRBV5-4 with TRBJ1-1; the D gene is possibly TRBD1 (6 bases). Germline V gene lookup returns CDR1 SGHNT and CDR2 YYREEE (reference sequence). The V end was cut by 1 base, the J end by 7 bases, with 11 bases between. The CDR3 is 13 residues long. CDR3 bases: TGTGCCAGCAGCTTGAACAGGGAGATTGAAGCTTTCTTT. It yields the protein CASSLNREIEAFF.

On this clone itself: The sample has other DNA sequences that encode this CDR3 too. This rearrangement joins TRBV5-1 to TRBJ1-5, with TRBD1 identical over 7 bases. The CDR3 is made up of 13 amino acids. Unmatched junction bases numbered 2, after V lost 4 bases and J lost 4 bases. CDR1 is SGHRS, CDR2 YFSETQ, per germline. CDR3 sequence: CASSLGQNQPQHF. CDR3 in DNA: TGCGCCAGCAGCCTGGGACAGAATCAGCCCCAGCATTTT.

The CDR3 loop is CASSPLTGVEVTEAFF. Written as DNA, the CDR3 is TGTGCCAGCAGTCCCCTAACAGGGGTGGAGGTCACTGAAGCTTTCTTT. The chain couples TRBV28 to TRBJ1-1; 7 bases match TRBD1. The V gene's germline CDR1 is MDHEN and CDR2 SYDVKM. The trim removed 5 bases at V and 4 bases at J, leaving 13 bases unmatched. The CDR3 loop spans 16 amino acids.

The chain has TRBV7-2 and TRBJ1-5; 8 bases map to TRBD1. CDR3 length: 14 amino acids. Germline CDR1 and CDR2: SGHTA and FQGNSA. The junction had 8 bases not matched to a gene; V was cut back by 6 bases and J by 7 bases. CDR3 bases: TGTGCCAGCAGTCCGCAGGGGGCTAGCCAGCCCCAGCATTTT. It codes for CASSPQGASQPQHF.

This clone was detected only once. The rearrangement joins TRBV6-5 to TRBJ1-2; D perhaps matches TRBD1 (5 bases). The CDR3 sequence is 14 residues long. In germline, CDR1 is MNHEY, CDR2 SVGAGI. V dropped 6 bases and J dropped 2 bases, with 13 bases sitting between them. The CDR3 is CASSLDSLNYGYTF. The CDR3 coding sequence is TGTGCCAGCAGCCTCGACAGTCTCAACTATGGCTACACCTTC.

The chain carries TRBV27 and TRBJ2-4; D gene uncertain. V lost 7 bases and J lost 0, with 13 bases in between. The CDR3 extends over 15 amino acids. The germline CDR1 and CDR2 sequences are MNHEY and SMNVEV (reference sequence). The DNA for the CDR3 is TGTGCCAGCAACTCCGCTCGTCTAGCCAAAAACATTCAGTACTTC. Translated: CASNSARLAKNIQYF.